This T cell receptor (beta chain) was identified during a study of CD8+ T cells in alopecia areata (dated by TCRdb to 2016 to 2019). Turning to the overall study: The treated patients, all with moderate-to-severe alopecia areata, were enrolled in an open-label pilot trial of oral tofacitinib given at 5 to 10 mg twice daily. Patients stayed on tofacitinib for 6 to 18 months and then had 6 months of follow-up off drug so that delayed response and recurrence could be assessed. The SALT score, which quantifies the percentage of affected scalp surface area, was used to measure disease severity in treated patients. To study T cell clonal expansion in alopecia areata, the researchers applied high-throughput TCRbeta sequencing to both the C3H/HeJ mouse model and human patients. On the human side, TCRbeta sequencing was run on scalp tissue and on sorted CD4+ and CD8+ peripheral blood T cells from healthy controls and from alopecia areata patients with either patchy or totalis/universalis disease. Patients on tofacitinib were biopsied at baseline and after 4 and 24 weeks of treatment, and several of the patients also had a later scalp biopsy. Scalp clonality was compared among normal scalp (n=4), patchy alopecia areata scalp (n=8), and alopecia totalis/universalis scalp (n=8). The RNA source kit depended on sample type: the PAXgene miRNA kit for fixed scalp, the miRNeasy kit for PBMCs, and the RNeasy kit for mouse skin. TCRbeta CDR3 regions were amplified by immunoSEQ multiplex PCR using 35 Vbeta forward and 13 Jbeta reverse primers. Study-wide conclusions, independent of this receptor: Many expanded lesional clones persisted in scalp and blood during tofacitinib treatment, which may partly explain relapse after stopping treatment. Tofacitinib significantly decreased scalp clonality and the number of expanded CD8+ clones among the top 100 scalp clones. Compared with normal scalp, lesional scalp had higher clonality and more expanded CD8+ clones, particularly in alopecia totalis/universalis, a pattern that suggests antigenic drive. Compared with mice, TCR sequences shared between patients were less clear, possibly partly because of HLA diversity across the patient population. Scalp TCR repertoire analysis is complicated because resident alphabeta T cells in normal human skin are also sequenced, whereas mouse skin is dominated by gammadelta T cells. Because the treated cohort was small and included a single nonresponder, larger studies are needed to assess links between baseline CD8+ expansion and response.

The sample's time point label, decoded: 20 to 30 weeks on oral tofacitinib. The sample's treatment or condition, from its label and the paper: oral pan-JAK inhibitor, 5-10 mg twice daily. Lesional scalp punch biopsies and peripheral blood were collected from alopecia areata patients. PBMCs were separated by density centrifugation and stained for CD3, CD4 and CD8, after which CD4+ and CD8+ T cells were sorted on a FACSAria. This clone was counted a few times. No cognate antigen has been identified for it. No much larger clonotype is one base removed from it; base qualities were not supplied. The same CDR3 is also encoded by other DNA sequences in this sample. The protocol used for the library was the immunoSEQ multiplex PCR assay. For TCR sequencing, RNA was extracted from every sample and reverse transcribed into cDNA to serve as template. First-strand cDNA was synthesized with SuperScript III using a 2:1 mix of oligo-dT and random hexamers. A synthetic immune receptor repertoire was used to measure amplification bias, and any remaining bias was corrected computationally. On the study's bioinformatics: Raw reads were preprocessed to remove errors, and CDR3 was defined by IMGT conventions from the conserved cysteine to phenylalanine. Clonality was calculated as 1 minus Shannon entropy normalized by log2 of the number of productive unique TCRs. CD4 or CD8 identity of scalp clones was inferred by cross-referencing scalp TCRbeta sequences with sorted blood CD4 and CD8 repertoires. TCRdb obtained this table from immuneACCESS and retained in-frame rearrangements with V and J assigned. These tables miss some clones; where compared with another copy, unresolved V genes account for less than half of the shortfall, and the remainder is unexplained. That table is the source of V, J and clone size, and D and trimming were worked out from the DNA. The table for this sample lists 110,000 or so clones; less than 60% of them were counted only once. The top ten hold roughly 3.5% of the sample.

The origin of this receptor is a human donor with alopecia areata. Here the sequenced sample was CD4+ T cells sorted from blood, taken at week 24, from a patient treated with tofacitinib.

The CDR3 region has the sequence CASSVATDTQYF. DNA sequence: TGTGCCAGCAGCGTAGCTACAGATACGCAGTATTTT. In this chain, TRBV9 is recombined with TRBJ2-3; no D segment can be confidently identified. V and J lose 0 bases and 3 bases, and a span of 2 bases separates them. As encoded in the germline V gene, CDR1 is SGDLS while CDR2 is YYNGEE. The CDR3 runs 12 residues from the cysteine to the phenylalanine. The only DNA kept is the CDR3, 36 bases in frame from the first base.